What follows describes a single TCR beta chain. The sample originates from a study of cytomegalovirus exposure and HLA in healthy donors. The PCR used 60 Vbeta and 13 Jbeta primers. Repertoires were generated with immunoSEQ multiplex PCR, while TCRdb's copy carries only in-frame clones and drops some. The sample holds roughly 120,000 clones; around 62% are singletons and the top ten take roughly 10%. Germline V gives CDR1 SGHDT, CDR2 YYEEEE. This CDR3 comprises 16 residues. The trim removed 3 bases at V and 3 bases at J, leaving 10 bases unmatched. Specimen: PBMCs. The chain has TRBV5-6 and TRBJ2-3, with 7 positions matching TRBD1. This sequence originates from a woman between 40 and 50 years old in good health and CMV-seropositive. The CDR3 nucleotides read TGTGCCAGCAGCTCTCCGAGGGGGCCAGAGACAGATACGCAGTATTTT. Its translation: CASSSPRGPETDTQYF.